This TCR beta chain came from a study of beta chain features in type 1 diabetes. CDR3 length: 13 amino acids. V was trimmed by 3 bases and J by 2 bases, leaving 7 bases between them. Germline V gene data show CDR1 as SNHLY and CDR2 as FYNNEI. Sequencing targeted expressed TCRB transcripts, as all isolated RNA had been reverse transcribed. Sequencing used immunoSEQ multiplex PCR; TCRdb keeps in-frame clones, though not all of them. The data show about 250,000 clones, with roughly 11% seen just once and around 0.015% held by the top ten. Whole-study results and caveats: Across all four CD4+ subsets, people with type 1 diabetes showed modestly shorter TCRB CDR3s. Patients showed naive, central memory and Treg TCRB repertoires that appeared more similar than those of healthy donors.

As for this clone: Its antigen is undetermined.

CD4+ cells of the naive, central memory, regulatory and stem cell-like memory types were sorted via CD45RO/CCR7/CD25/CD127/CD95/CD27. This clonotype originated in a man between 25 and 39 years old with type 1 diabetes. The sequencing input was naive CD4+ T cells from blood. The J gene is TRBJ1-2, the V gene TRBV2; D may be TRBD1 (6 bases). The CDR3 DNA is TGTGCCAGCAGTGATCAGGGGAACTATGGCTACACCTTC. Translated, it gives CASSDQGNYGYTF.